This TCR beta chain was retrieved from a study of T-cell memory formation after mild COVID-19. The CDR3 loop spans 13 amino acids. V was cut by 2 bases and J by 2 bases, with 4 bases left in between. The germline V gene encodes CDR1 GTSNPN and CDR2 SVGIG (reference sequence). Libraries for TCRalpha and TCRbeta carried sample barcodes and unique molecular identifiers via 5'RACE. Using its own MiXCR run on the 5' RACE reads, TCRdb lists one record per CDR3 protein. The data show 200,000 to 300,000 distinct CDR3 sequences, with less than 20% seen just once and less than 2.5% held by the top ten. This clonotype was picked up a small number of times.

The rearrangement uses TRBV30 and TRBJ2-6; D remains unclear. The sample comprised PBMCs or a T cell subset sorted from them (not recorded which). The origin of this receptor is an adult woman who had mild COVID-19 (a few samples of this study predate the infection). Cell type and time point are not known. For the CDR3, the DNA is TGTGCCTGGAGTCTACCTGGGGCCAACGTCCTGACTTTC. It specifies CAWSLPGANVLTF.